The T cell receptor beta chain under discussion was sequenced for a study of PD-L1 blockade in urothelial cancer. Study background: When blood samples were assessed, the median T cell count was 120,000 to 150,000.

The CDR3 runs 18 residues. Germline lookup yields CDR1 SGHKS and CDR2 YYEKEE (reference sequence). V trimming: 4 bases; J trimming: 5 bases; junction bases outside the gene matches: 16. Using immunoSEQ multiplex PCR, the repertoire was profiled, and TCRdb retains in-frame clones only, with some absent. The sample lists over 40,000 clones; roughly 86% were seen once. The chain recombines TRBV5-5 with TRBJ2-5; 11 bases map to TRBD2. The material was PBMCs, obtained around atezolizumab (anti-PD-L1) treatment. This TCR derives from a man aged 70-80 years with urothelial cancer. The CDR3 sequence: CASSPPKGMTSGKETQYF. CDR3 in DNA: TGTGCCAGCAGCCCCCCGAAGGGGATGACTAGCGGGAAGGAGACCCAGTACTTC.